Listed below are T cell receptor beta chains from one sample, sequenced in a study of T-cell reconstitution after alpha-beta-depleted transplantation in children. TCRdb re-derived calls from the PCR reads in MiXCR, one entry per CDR3 protein. The sample includes around 600,000 distinct CDR3 sequences, 16% seen only once; the top ten take 1.1%. Sequenced here: PBMCs from the stem cell graft donor, sampled from the stem cell graft. Every receptor here comes from a human donor who donated a stem cell graft to a child with acute myeloid leukemia. Each CDR3 is given with its conserved first and last residue. Fields, in order: J gene, V gene, CDR3 protein.

J gene: TRBJ1-6
V gene: TRBV3-1
CDR3 protein: CASSQDRGAGLPF

J gene: TRBJ2-2
V gene: TRBV6-1
CDR3 protein: CASSHQGDTGELFF

J gene: TRBJ2-2
V gene: TRBV5-6
CDR3 protein: CASSLEGSSLTGELFF

J gene: TRBJ2-7
V gene: TRBV20-1
CDR3 protein: CSASSGGWNYEQYF

J gene: TRBJ2-7
V gene: TRBV24-1
CDR3 protein: CATSDPGQGAWEQYF

J gene: TRBJ2-7
V gene: TRBV20-1
CDR3 protein: CSARDRGDLQYF

J gene: TRBJ2-2
V gene: TRBV6-5
CDR3 protein: CASSSAPGLFGELFF

J gene: TRBJ2-3
V gene: TRBV7-3
CDR3 protein: CASSLQSGGRTDTQYF

J gene: TRBJ2-3
V gene: TRBV20-1
CDR3 protein: CSAVFEGPDTQYF

J gene: TRBJ2-5
V gene: TRBV4-2
CDR3 protein: CASSQVFEGNSETQYF

J gene: TRBJ2-1
V gene: TRBV6-5
CDR3 protein: CASSYSNQGAYNEQFF

J gene: TRBJ2-7
V gene: TRBV7-2
CDR3 protein: CASSSSGGPEYEQYF

J gene: TRBJ2-2
V gene: TRBV2
CDR3 protein: CASSAQGGIGELFF

J gene: TRBJ2-5
V gene: TRBV12-3/TRBV12-4
CDR3 protein: CASSFSQETQYF

J gene: TRBJ1-1
V gene: TRBV5-1
CDR3 protein: CASSSRGVVNTEAFF

J gene: TRBJ1-1
V gene: TRBV7-9
CDR3 protein: CASVDSINTEAFF

J gene: TRBJ2-7
V gene: TRBV7-9
CDR3 protein: CASSGGLTYEQYF

J gene: TRBJ2-3
V gene: TRBV10-3
CDR3 protein: CAISEGGADTQYF

J gene: TRBJ2-5
V gene: TRBV6-1
CDR3 protein: CASSLGGQRETQYF

J gene: TRBJ2-7
V gene: TRBV7-8
CDR3 protein: CASSLEWGDPSEQYF

J gene: TRBJ1-3
V gene: TRBV20-1
CDR3 protein: CSASLERGNLANGNTIYF

J gene: TRBJ1-5
V gene: TRBV15
CDR3 protein: CATSRDRGEAQPQHF

J gene: TRBJ2-1
V gene: TRBV24-1
CDR3 protein: CATSDGGGSYNEQFF

J gene: TRBJ1-3
V gene: TRBV10-3
CDR3 protein: CAISEGTVSGNTIYF

J gene: TRBJ1-1
V gene: TRBV30
CDR3 protein: CAWSVYPMTVGEAFF

J gene: TRBJ2-1
V gene: TRBV20-1
CDR3 protein: CSARDYDYVYNEQFF

J gene: TRBJ1-1
V gene: TRBV7-9
CDR3 protein: CASSQTDEAFF

J gene: TRBJ2-5
V gene: TRBV9
CDR3 protein: CASSVALGLAENKETQYF

J gene: TRBJ2-3
V gene: TRBV24-1
CDR3 protein: CATSDLQGHDTQYF